These 15 T cell receptor beta chains share one sample of origin, sequenced in a study of T cells after yellow fever vaccination. A single record per CDR3 protein comes from TCRdb applying MiXCR to the 5' RACE reads. Among around 250,000 distinct CDR3 sequences listed, about 7% were seen once. The sequencing used CD4+ T cells sorted from PBMCs, collected 15 days after the yellow fever booster vaccination. The receptor set was obtained from a man aged 25 to 40 who received the YFV17D yellow fever vaccine.

This clonotype came up many times. The chain has TRBV7-2 and TRBJ2-1; D may correspond to TRBD1 or TRBD2 (6 bases each). This CDR3 spans 16 amino acids. Trimming shortened V by 2 bases and J by 7 bases, and 18 bases separated the two germline ends. From germline, CDR1 is SGHTA and CDR2 FQGNSA. The CDR3 sequence: CASSLSRGERGNEQFF. DNA of the CDR3: TGTGCCAGCAGCTTATCTCGCGGGGAGAGGGGGAATGAGCAGTTCTTC.

This clonotype showed up many times. This chain uses TRBV20-1 with TRBJ2-5; 11 nucleotides line up with TRBD1. The CDR3 is made up of 16 amino acids. Germline loops: CDR1 DFQATT, CDR2 SNEGSKA (reference sequence). After removal of 6 bases from V and 7 bases from J, the junction contained 16 bases not matched to a gene. This CDR3 is CSAARAGTGGIGTQYF. The CDR3 DNA sequence: TGCAGTGCAGCACGGGCCGGGACAGGGGGTATTGGGACCCAGTACTTC.

This clonotype was counted a few times. This chain connects TRBV4-3 to TRBJ2-7; 11 bases are a match to TRBD1. Looked up from germline, CDR1 is LGHNA and CDR2 is YSLEER. Trimming at V came to 4 bases and at J to 5 bases, leaving 4 bases not matched to a gene. This CDR3 comprises 14 residues. The CDR3 DNA is TGCGCCAGCAGCCGCGGACAGGGGGCTAACGAGCAGTACTTC. It translates to CASSRGQGANEQYF.

This clonotype was counted only a few times. The chain uses TRBV5-5 and TRBJ2-1; D call uncertain. CDR1 and CDR2 from the germline V gene are SGHKS and YYEKEE (reference sequence). The CDR3 covers 11 residues. V was cut by 5 bases and J by 9 bases, with 9 bases left in between. For the CDR3, the DNA is TGTGCCAGCAGTCGTGTCCGTGAGCAGTTCTTC. It yields the protein CASSRVREQFF.

Concerning this clonotype: A read error may be the cause here, since a much bigger clone is one base away. This chain joins TRBV5-1 and TRBJ2-5; no firm D call. Germline-derived CDR1 and CDR2 are SGHRS and YFSETQ. The CDR3 contains 14 residues. In nucleotides, the CDR3 is TGCGCCAGCAGCCATTCAACCACACAAGGGACCCAGTACTTC. It codes for CASSHSTTQGTQYF.

The chain is built from TRBV12-3 or TRBV12-4 and TRBJ2-6; 8 bases map to TRBD1. The CDR3 runs 18 residues. Germline trimming cut 3 bases from V and 0 bases from J; bases unmatched to any gene: 7. CDR3 sequence (DNA): TGTGCCAGCAGTTTTGAGCGGACAGGGCTCTCTGGGGCCAACGTCCTGACTTTC. This encodes CASSFERTGLSGANVLTF.

There are a few counts of this clonotype. The chain is built from TRBV29-1 and TRBJ2-1; TRBD1 is a possible D gene (5 bases). V was shortened by 5 bases and J by 7 bases, with 18 bases between the two germline ends. Germline V gene lookup returns CDR1 SQVTM and CDR2 ANQGSEA. The CDR3 consists of 14 residues. The CDR3 bases are TGCAGCGTTTATGACAGTCCTATCACAAATGAGCAGTTCTTC. Translating gives CSVYDSPITNEQFF.

This sequence joins TRBV5-5 and TRBJ2-7; D is ambiguous. V was cut by 4 bases and J by 0 bases, with 14 bases left in between. Germline-derived CDR1 and CDR2 are SGHKS and YYEKEE (reference sequence). There are 15 residues in the CDR3. CDR3 DNA sequence: TGTGCCAGCAGCCGCAGGCTCCTGTGCTCCTACGAGCAGTACTTC. Translated, it gives CASSRRLLCSYEQYF.

The chain couples TRBV6-5 to TRBJ2-7, with D maybe TRBD1 (5 bases). Germline V gives CDR1 MNHEY, CDR2 SVGAGI. The CDR3 is made up of 14 amino acids. Trimming removed 0 bases from V and 6 bases from J, with 12 bases in between. The CDR3 nucleotides read TGTGCCAGCAGTTACTCTGACAGTAGGCGCGAGCAGTACTTC. It is translated as CASSYSDSRREQYF.

J is TRBJ1-2 and V is TRBV6-5, with TRBD1 identical over 12 bases. V lost 4 bases to trimming and J lost 6 bases; unmatched junction nucleotides: 6. CDR1 and CDR2 from the germline V gene are MNHEY and SVGAGI. The length of the CDR3 is 15 residues. The CDR3 here is CASSLPGTGGNGYTF. In nucleotides, the CDR3 is TGTGCCAGCAGTTTACCCGGGACAGGGGGCAATGGCTACACCTTC.

Concerning this clonotype itself: A much larger clonotype is one base distant, so this may be a read error. The chain has TRBV7-9 and TRBJ2-5; 8 nucleotides align to TRBD1. V was pared by 5 bases and J by 6 bases, with 8 bases of the junction left unmatched. CDR3 length equals 14 residues. Germline CDR1 SEHNR, CDR2 FQNEAQ (reference sequence). CDR3 loop: CASSPGQGGQTQYF. The CDR3 DNA reads as TGTGCCAGCAGCCCAGGACAGGGAGGACAGACCCAGTACTTC.

The chain uses TRBV30 and TRBJ1-1; TRBD1 agrees at 7 bases. The CDR3 extends over 12 amino acids. Trimming took 6 bases from V and 5 from J; bases not matched to a gene: 6. Per germline, CDR1 GTSNPN and CDR2 SVGIG (reference sequence). The DNA for the CDR3 is TGTGCCTGTAACAGGGGAGGAACTGAAGCTTTCTTT. It encodes CACNRGGTEAFF. Looking up the rest from reference TRBV30 and TRBJ1-1 gives the full variable domain: SQTIHQWPATLVQPVGSPLSLECTVEGTSNPNLYWYRQAAGRGLQLLFYSVGIGQISSEVPQNLSASRPQDRQFILSSKKLLLSDSGFYLCACNRGGTEAFFGQGTRLTVV.

The chain is built from TRBV12-3 or TRBV12-4 and TRBJ1-1; D unclear. The CDR3 extends over 11 amino acids. Trimming pared 6 bases from V and 5 bases from J, leaving 7 bases between. The CDR3 nucleotides are TGTGCCAGCAGACATAGGACTGAAGCTTTCTTT. It specifies CASRHRTEAFF.

This clonotype turned up a few times. The chain recombines TRBV6-1 with TRBJ2-5; 7 nucleotides agree with TRBD2. V lost 8 bases, J lost 5 bases, and 11 bases stayed unmatched. The CDR3 sequence is 14 residues long. CDR1 and CDR2 (germline): MNHNS, SASEGT. The CDR3 DNA reads as TGTGCCAGCTCCTGGGAGGGTGGTGGTGAGACCCAGTACTTC. Amino acids: CASSWEGGGETQYF.

This sequence joins TRBV6-6 and TRBJ2-7; no reliable D call. The ends were cut back, 6 bases at V and 3 bases at J, with 9 bases in the middle. Germline V lookup: CDR1 MNHNY, CDR2 SVGAGI (reference sequence). There are 12 residues in the CDR3. As DNA, the CDR3 is TGTGCCAGCAGAACGACGGACTACGAGCAGTACTTC. As protein: CASRTTDYEQYF.